This passage covers 11 T cell receptor beta chains from one sample sequenced in a study of cytomegalovirus exposure and HLA in healthy donors. In the PCR, 60 Vbeta and 13 Jbeta primers were used. The protocol was immunoSEQ multiplex PCR, while the TCRdb copy is restricted to in-frame clones and leaves out a portion. The table includes about 160,000 clones, 82% detected once. Sequencing was carried out using PBMCs. The receptors stem from a man in his fifties or sixties in good health and CMV-seropositive.

The chain employs TRBV4-3 and TRBJ1-3, with 7 bases identical to TRBD1. Germline V gene data show CDR1 as LGHNA and CDR2 as YSLEER. The CDR3 sequence is 14 residues long. Trimming cost V 5 bases and J 4 bases; bases outside gene matches: 5. CDR3 nucleotides: TGCGCCAGCAGCGACGACAGGGCGGGAAACACCATATATTTT. Amino acids: CASSDDRAGNTIYF.

A few counts support this clone. The chain employs TRBV5-6 and TRBJ2-2, with 8 bases fitting TRBD1. CDR1 SGHDT and CDR2 YYEEEE come from the germline V gene. Germline trimming cut 5 bases from V and 5 bases from J; bases unmatched to any gene: 8. The length of the CDR3 is 15 residues. The CDR3 DNA reads TGTGCCAGCAGACAGGGGGACATTTCTACCGGGGAGCTGTTTTTT. This codes for CASRQGDISTGELFF.

The chain joins TRBV28 to TRBJ2-7, with TRBD1 as a possible D gene (6 bases). Per germline, CDR1 MDHEN and CDR2 SYDVKM. Trimming took 4 bases from V and 3 from J, leaving 13 bases between them. The CDR3 is made up of 14 amino acids. The CDR3 spells CASSWTTGVYEQYF. CDR3 bases: TGTGCCAGCAGTTGGACGACAGGTGTCTACGAGCAGTACTTC.

The chain couples TRBV11-2 to TRBJ2-7; 10 positions agree with TRBD1. With V trimmed by 4 bases and J by 6 bases, 9 bases remained unmatched. Germline V gives CDR1 SGHAT, CDR2 FQNNGV. CDR3 length: 15 residues. In nucleotides, the CDR3 is TGTGCCAGCAGCTCCCACGGGACAGGGGCTCTCGAGCAGTACTTC. Translated: CASSSHGTGALEQYF.

The rearrangement uses TRBV29-1 and TRBJ1-5; 8 bases line up with TRBD1. Germline CDR1 and CDR2: SQVTM and ANQGSEA. The CDR3 is 14 residues long. Trimming took 4 bases from V and 5 from J; bases not matched to a gene: 7. CDR3 in amino acids: CSVVAGGADQPQHF. Written as DNA, the CDR3 is TGCAGCGTTGTGGCAGGGGGCGCAGATCAGCCCCAGCATTTT.

The V call is TRBV30, the J call TRBJ2-7; 8 bases line up with TRBD2. Germline trimming cut 1 base from V and 3 bases from J; bases unmatched to any gene: 5. The germline V gene encodes CDR1 GTSNPN and CDR2 SVGIG (reference sequence). The CDR3 has 14 amino acids. The CDR3 region is CAWSAGLGIYEQYF. Here the CDR3 DNA reads TGTGCCTGGAGTGCGGGACTAGGTATCTACGAGCAGTACTTC.

The CDR3 region has the DNA TGTGCCCGAGCCCTCGGAGGGAAGGGGTATGGCTACACCTTC. It codes for CARALGGKGYGYTF. The chain carries TRBV30 and TRBJ1-2; a weak D match, TRBD1 (5 bases). Germline V CDR1 and CDR2: GTSNPN, SVGIG (reference sequence). The CDR3 is made up of 14 amino acids. The V end lost 8 bases, the J end lost 5 bases, and 21 bases lay between the germline ends.

This clone has a handful of counts. The chain combines TRBV9 with TRBJ2-3; D might be TRBD2 (6 bases). Germline V gene lookup returns CDR1 SGDLS and CDR2 YYNGEE. V was shortened by 2 bases and J by 4 bases, with 11 bases between the two germline ends. This CDR3 has 14 residues. The CDR3 DNA reads TGTGCCAGCAGCGTCCAGGGAGGTCCAGATACGCAGTATTTT. Amino acids: CASSVQGGPDTQYF.

The rearrangement links TRBV9 to TRBJ2-1; tentatively, D is TRBD2 (6 bases). CDR3 length equals 16 residues. Deletions cut 4 bases from V and 6 bases from J, with 20 bases between. Germline V gene sequence: CDR1 SGDLS, CDR2 YYNGEE. The CDR3, as DNA: TGTGCCAGCAGCTCCAGCCTAGCGCCCCCTGGCAATGAGCAGTTCTTC. It encodes CASSSSLAPPGNEQFF. Looking up the rest from reference TRBV9 and TRBJ2-1 gives the full variable domain: DSGVTQTPKHLITATGQRVTLRCSPRSGDLSVYWYQQSLDQGLQFLIQYYNGEERAKGNILERFSAQQFPDLHSELNLSSLELGDSALYFCASSSSLAPPGNEQFFGPGTRLTVL.

This sequence joins TRBV10-3 and TRBJ2-5; D is perhaps TRBD1 (8 bases). This CDR3 contains 13 residues. The V and J ends lost 5 bases and 5 bases respectively, with 12 bases between them. Germline values: CDR1 ENHRY, CDR2 SYGVKD. The CDR3: CAISNRGGETQYF. The CDR3 DNA sequence: TGTGCCATCAGTAACAGGGGGGGGGAGACCCAGTACTTC.

The gene calls are TRBV27 and TRBJ2-7; a weak D match, TRBD1 (6 bases). The germline V gene encodes CDR1 MNHEY and CDR2 SMNVEV (reference sequence). Between the trimmed V and J ends, which lost 3 bases and 3 bases, there was a span of 18 bases. The CDR3 totals 16 residues. CDR3 region: CASSLYSGTLDYEQYF. In DNA, the CDR3 is TGTGCCAGCAGTTTGTATTCCGGGACACTAGACTACGAGCAGTACTTC.